Listed here are 32 T cell receptor beta chains from one sample, sequenced in a study of blood T cell repertoires in COVID-19. Clones were read by immunoSEQ multiplex PCR, and TCRdb kept only the in-frame ones, dropping some. The sample yields 120,000 to 150,000 clones, approximately 90% seen once. The sequencing input was peripheral blood. The receptors were sampled from a woman in her forties with acute or convalescent COVID-19.

This clone was observed a handful of times. This chain links TRBV2 with TRBJ2-2, with TRBD2 matching 9 bases. CDR1 and CDR2 (germline): SNHLY, FYNNEI. Unmatched junction bases numbered 5, after V lost 4 bases and J lost 5 bases. CDR3 size: 15 residues. CDR3 protein: CASSAGLARTGELFF. CDR3 DNA: TGTGCCAGCAGTGCAGGACTAGCGAGGACCGGGGAGCTGTTTTTT.

This sequence joins TRBV5-1 and TRBJ2-5; D is uncertain. The CDR3 contains 13 residues. The germline V gene has CDR1 SGHRS and CDR2 YFSETQ. V lost 4 bases and J lost 0, with 7 bases in between. CDR3 protein: CASSGRDQETQYF. CDR3 DNA sequence: TGCGCCAGCAGCGGCCGGGACCAAGAGACCCAGTACTTC. Using reference TRBV5-1 and TRBJ2-5 for the parts outside the CDR3, the full variable domain is KAGVTQTPRYLIKTRGQQVTLSCSPISGHRSVSWYQQTPGQGLQFLFEYFSETQRNKGNFPGRFSGRQFSNSRSEMNVSTLELGDSALYLCASSGRDQETQYFGPGTRLLVL.

The gene calls are TRBV10-3 and TRBJ1-2, with TRBD1 matching over 11 bases. Germline CDR1 ENHRY, CDR2 SYGVKD. The CDR3 has 16 amino acids. J lost 4 bases, V lost 2 bases, and 6 bases had no gene match. CDR3 DNA sequence: TGTGCCATCAGTGAGCCGGGACAGGGGGAGAGCTATGGCTACACCTTC. It encodes CAISEPGQGESYGYTF.

V is TRBV27 and J is TRBJ1-2; the D gene is possibly TRBD1 (5 bases). The CDR3 is 15 residues long. V was clipped by 5 bases and J by 6 bases, with 19 bases between them. Germline CDR1 MNHEY, CDR2 SMNVEV (reference sequence). The CDR3 bases are TGTGCCAGCAGTCAGACACAGGCGTTTTTAGATGGCTACACCTTC. This gives the protein CASSQTQAFLDGYTF.

The genes are TRBV4-3 and TRBJ2-7; D perhaps matches TRBD1 (5 bases). The CDR3 consists of 16 residues. The V and J ends lost 0 bases and 3 bases respectively, with 15 bases between them. From germline, CDR1 is LGHNA and CDR2 YSLEER. The CDR3 DNA reads TGCGCCAGCAGCCAAGATCGGGCAGGTGGACACTACGAGCAGTACTTC. This sequence encodes CASSQDRAGGHYEQYF.

The chain carries TRBV3-1 (or the pseudogene TRBV3-2) and TRBJ2-7; 8 positions agree with TRBD1. Unmatched junction bases numbered 2, after V lost 2 bases and J lost 2 bases. This CDR3 has 14 amino acids. CDR1 is LGHDT, CDR2 YNNKEL, per germline (reference sequence). Here the CDR3 DNA reads TGTGCCAGCAGCCAACCGGGACAGGCCTACGAGCAGTACTTC. This gives the protein CASSQPGQAYEQYF.

The J gene is TRBJ2-7, the V gene TRBV6-1; TRBD1 agrees at 7 bases. The CDR3 spans 15 residues. Trimming at V came to 1 base and at J to 2 bases, leaving 5 bases not matched to a gene. Germline CDR1 reads MNHNS; CDR2 reads SASEGT. The CDR3 is CASSEVETGTYEQYF. The DNA for the CDR3 is TGTGCCAGCAGTGAAGTCGAGACAGGGACCTACGAGCAGTACTTC.

V is TRBV29-1 and J is TRBJ2-1, with 10 bases that match TRBD1. J lost 6 bases, V lost 3 bases, and 8 bases had no gene match. CDR1 is SQVTM and CDR2 is ANQGSEA in the germline V gene. CDR3 length: 15 amino acids. The CDR3, as DNA: TGCAGCGTTGATGGGACAGGGGTGGCCTCCAATGAGCAGTTCTTC. Its translation: CSVDGTGVASNEQFF.

This rearrangement joins TRBV6-5 to TRBJ1-1; D unclear. Germline V gene sequence: CDR1 MNHEY, CDR2 SVGAGI. Trimming shortened V by 0 bases and J by 5 bases, and 16 bases separated the two germline ends. This CDR3 has 16 amino acids. This CDR3 reads CASSYSILRGATEAFF. DNA for the CDR3: TGTGCCAGCAGTTACTCGATACTCCGGGGAGCGACTGAAGCTTTCTTT.

The V gene is TRBV10-3, the J gene TRBJ1-2; 7 positions match TRBD1. J gave up 5 bases and V 2 bases, and 5 bases lay outside the gene matches. CDR3 size: 14 residues. The germline V gene encodes CDR1 ENHRY and CDR2 SYGVKD. CDR3 loop: CAISERDRLYGYTF. The CDR3 region has the DNA TGTGCCATCAGTGAGAGGGACAGACTTTATGGCTACACCTTC.

This chain uses TRBV2 with TRBJ2-4; D ambiguous. Germline CDR1 reads SNHLY; CDR2 reads FYNNEI. Trimming took 3 bases from V and 5 from J, leaving 2 bases between them. The CDR3 covers 11 residues. This CDR3 reads CASSDENIQYF. The CDR3 nucleotides read TGTGCCAGCAGTGACGAAAACATTCAGTACTTC.

By share, this clone ranks as medium-sized. This sequence joins TRBV6-5 and TRBJ2-7; 10 bases line up with TRBD2. The trim removed 7 bases at V and 5 bases at J, leaving 5 bases unmatched. Looked up from germline, CDR1 is MNHEY and CDR2 is SVGAGI. This CDR3 contains 13 residues. For the CDR3, the DNA is TGTGCCAGCATGAAGCGGGAGGGCCACGAGCAGTACTTC. Residues: CASMKREGHEQYF.

The V call is TRBV2, the J call TRBJ2-1; possible D gene TRBD2, 5 bases. V gave up 7 bases and J gave up 9 bases, with 16 bases separating them. This CDR3 has 13 residues. Per germline, CDR1 SNHLY and CDR2 FYNNEI. The CDR3 spells CASTGLDYGEQFF. The CDR3 nucleotides read TGTGCCAGCACCGGGCTAGACTATGGTGAGCAGTTCTTC.

The rearrangement links TRBV11-2 to TRBJ1-2; TRBD1 might be the D (6 bases). Trimming stripped 7 bases from V and 7 bases from J, with 25 bases between. Germline V gene lookup returns CDR1 SGHAT and CDR2 FQNNGV. The CDR3 sequence is 16 residues long. This CDR3 reads CASTQRSTGQGGGYTF. The CDR3 DNA reads as TGTGCCAGCACCCAAAGGTCCACAGGGCAGGGTGGTGGCTACACCTTC.

The chain employs TRBV6-2 or TRBV6-3 and TRBJ1-6; D remains ambiguous. In germline, CDR1 is MNHEY, CDR2 SVGEGT. V dropped 2 bases and J dropped 9 bases, with 11 bases sitting between them. This CDR3 spans 14 amino acids. This CDR3 is CASSYVNEGSPLHF. The CDR3 nucleotides are TGTGCCAGCAGTTACGTAAATGAGGGTTCACCCCTCCACTTT.

V is TRBV30 and J is TRBJ1-1, with TRBD1 matching over 8 bases. The J segment lost 7 bases and the V segment lost 3 bases, leaving 1 base of the junction unmatched. Per germline, CDR1 GTSNPN and CDR2 SVGIG (reference sequence). This CDR3 comprises 11 residues. CDR3 nucleotide sequence: TGTGCCTGGAGAGGACAGGGTGAAGCTTTCTTT. Amino acids: CAWRGQGEAFF.

V and J are TRBV28 and TRBJ2-1, with D tentatively TRBD2 (5 bases). The V end lost 7 bases, the J end lost 2 bases, and 15 bases lay between the germline ends. Germline lookup yields CDR1 MDHEN and CDR2 SYDVKM. The CDR3 loop spans 15 amino acids. This CDR3 is CASKEVPPPYNEQFF. For the CDR3, the DNA is TGTGCCAGCAAGGAGGTTCCCCCCCCCTACAATGAGCAGTTCTTC.

This chain links TRBV29-1 with TRBJ1-2, with 9 bases lining up with TRBD1. CDR1 is SQVTM and CDR2 is ANQGSEA in the germline V gene. The junction had 7 bases not matched to a gene; V was cut back by 7 bases and J by 4 bases. CDR3 size: 13 residues. The CDR3 DNA sequence: TGCAGCGGCGGTGACAGGGGGGCCTATGGCTACACCTTC. It codes for CSGGDRGAYGYTF.

The J gene is TRBJ1-1, the V gene TRBV6-2 or TRBV6-3; 7 positions match TRBD1. V dropped 0 bases and J dropped 10; count of bases not matched to a gene: 14. CDR1 MNHEY and CDR2 SVGEGT come from the germline V gene. The CDR3 sequence is 16 residues long. DNA of the CDR3: TGTGCCAGCAGTTACTCCTTCCGACAGGGCGCTTTCGGAGCTTTCTTT. The encoded protein is CASSYSFRQGAFGAFF.

This clone was observed a single time. The chain carries TRBV29-1 and TRBJ2-7, with TRBD2 matching 10 bases. CDR1 and CDR2 from the germline V gene are SQVTM and ANQGSEA. The CDR3 is made up of 15 amino acids. The ends lost 4 bases at V and 4 bases at J; junction bases unmatched: 10. The CDR3 DNA follows: TGCAGCGTTGCTAGAGGACTAGCGGAGTCTTACGAGCAGTACTTC. Its protein product is CSVARGLAESYEQYF.

The chain carries TRBV5-1 and TRBJ2-1; no definite D call. Trimming removed 7 bases at V and 8 bases at J, with 10 bases between. This CDR3 contains 11 residues. In germline, CDR1 is SGHRS, CDR2 YFSETQ. The chain's CDR3 is CASRGAHEQFF. In nucleotides, the CDR3 is TGCGCCAGCCGCGGCGCCCATGAGCAGTTCTTC.

V usage is TRBV10-3 and J usage is TRBJ2-6; maybe TRBD1 (6 bases). V was shortened by 9 bases and J by 3 bases, with 9 bases between the two germline ends. The CDR3 is 13 residues long. The germline gives CDR1 ENHRY, CDR2 SYGVKD. Written as DNA, the CDR3 is TGTGCCATAGAGGACAGTGGGGCCAACGTCCTGACTTTC. This gives the protein CAIEDSGANVLTF.

This clone was observed a handful of times. The genes are TRBV7-9 and TRBJ1-2; 7 bases line up with TRBD1. The trim removed 5 bases at V and 6 bases at J, leaving 18 bases unmatched. The CDR3 extends over 17 amino acids. From germline, CDR1 is SEHNR and CDR2 FQNEAQ (reference sequence). The CDR3 loop is CASSGKGQFLEGDGYTF. As DNA, the CDR3 is TGTGCCAGCAGCGGAAAGGGACAGTTCCTTGAGGGGGATGGCTACACCTTC.

This rearrangement joins TRBV19 to TRBJ1-1, with 8 nucleotides matching TRBD1. The V segment lost 7 bases and the J segment 0 bases; nucleotides outside the gene matches: 4. Germline CDR1 and CDR2: LNHDA and SQIVND (reference sequence). The CDR3 extends over 14 amino acids. CDR3 sequence: CASKRTGMNTEAFF. In DNA, the CDR3 is TGTGCCAGTAAGAGGACAGGGATGAACACTGAAGCTTTCTTT.

The V and J genes are TRBV7-2 and TRBJ1-3; TRBD1 aligns across 11 bases. This CDR3 has 17 amino acids. J was trimmed by 2 bases and V by 5 bases; bases with no gene match: 8. CDR1 is SGHTA, CDR2 FQGNSA, per germline. CDR3 amino acids: CASSRGQGATTGNTIYF. The DNA for the CDR3 is TGTGCCAGCAGCAGAGGACAGGGGGCAACTACTGGAAACACCATATATTTT.

Details on this clone: A read error may account for a junction end that differs from germline. The J gene is TRBJ2-7, the V gene TRBV5-1; 9 nucleotides agree with TRBD1. The CDR3 contains 15 residues. The germline CDR1 and CDR2 sequences are SGHRS and YFSETQ. CDR3 nucleotide sequence: TGCGCCAGCAGCCCTGAGGGACAGGGAGGGGAAGAGCGGTACTTC. It yields the protein CASSPEGQGGEERYF.

The table lists this clone with a count of one. The J gene is TRBJ2-5, the V gene TRBV13, with TRBD1 identical over 9 bases. The V and J ends lost 4 bases and 2 bases, in that order; junction bases with no gene match: 5. Germline CDR1 PRHDT, CDR2 FYEKMQ (reference sequence). This CDR3 contains 15 residues. CDR3 DNA: TGTGCCAGCAGCTCCGGGACAGGGAAGCAAGAGACCCAGTACTTC. Translated: CASSSGTGKQETQYF.

J is TRBJ1-1 and V is TRBV9; D may be TRBD1 (5 bases). The germline CDR1 and CDR2 sequences are SGDLS and YYNGEE. Trimming removed 0 bases at V and 4 bases at J, with 13 bases between. This CDR3 comprises 15 residues. CDR3 protein: CASSVDWTTVTEAFF. The CDR3 DNA is TGTGCCAGCAGCGTAGACTGGACAACCGTCACTGAAGCTTTCTTT.

The chain uses TRBV7-6 and TRBJ2-1; 16 nucleotides line up with TRBD2. Looked up from germline, CDR1 is SGHVS and CDR2 is FNYEAQ. The CDR3 is made up of 19 amino acids. Trimming cost V 2 bases and J 2 bases; bases outside gene matches: 6. CDR3 in DNA: TGTGCCAGCAGCTTATCCGGGACTAGCGGGAGGGTGACCTACAATGAGCAGTTCTTC. Translating it yields CASSLSGTSGRVTYNEQFF.

The rearrangement joins TRBV19 to TRBJ2-3; D unclear. V lost 1 base to trimming and J lost 4 bases, with 12 bases between them. The germline CDR1 and CDR2 sequences are LNHDA and SQIVND (reference sequence). The CDR3 runs to 15 residues. The CDR3 coding sequence is TGTGCCAGTAGTATAGGAGGAGCAGTTGCAGATACGCAGTATTTT. It encodes CASSIGGAVADTQYF. Full variable domain (missing parts from reference TRBV19 and TRBJ2-3): DGGITQSPKYLFRKEGQNVTLSCEQNLNHDAMYWYRQDPGQGLRLIYYSQIVNDFQKGDIAEGYSVSREKKESFPLTVTSAQKNPTAFYLCASSIGGAVADTQYFGPGTRLTVL.

The chain carries TRBV29-1 and TRBJ1-1, with TRBD1 matching 9 bases. Germline CDR1 reads SQVTM; CDR2 reads ANQGSEA. The CDR3 is made up of 15 amino acids. The trim removed 0 bases at V and 1 base at J, leaving 3 bases unmatched. CDR3 loop: CSVEEDRGTNTEAFF. CDR3 bases: TGCAGCGTTGAAGAGGACAGGGGTACGAACACTGAAGCTTTCTTT.

This chain uses TRBV29-1 with TRBJ1-2; D is unresolved. The CDR3 runs 11 residues. Trimming pared 4 bases from V and 1 base from J, leaving 4 bases between. CDR1 and CDR2 (germline): SQVTM, ANQGSEA. The CDR3 loop is CSVASNYGYTF. The CDR3 nucleotides read TGCAGCGTTGCGAGTAACTATGGCTACACCTTC.